This is a list of T cell receptor beta chains from one sample in a study of control samples from healthy donors and cancer patients. The protocol was immunoSEQ multiplex PCR, while the TCRdb copy is restricted to in-frame clones and leaves out a portion. Of about 54,000 clones in the sample, almost 96% were seen once. The sequenced sample was blood. These receptors were obtained from a woman in her 30s in good health. Each CDR3 is given with its conserved first and last residue. A D gene is named only where the DNA matches it firmly. Size values are once, few and many counts, or a class for expanded clones, and some rows have none.

TRBJ2-2 TRBD2 TRBV4-1 NA TGCGCCAGCAGCCTCCAGGGACTAGCTGCCGGGGAGCTGTTTTTT CASSLQGLAAGELFF
TRBJ2-7 TRBD2 TRBV5-5 NA TGTGCCAGCAGCTTGGGTCGGCGGGAGACCTCCTACGAGCAGTACTTC CASSLGRRETSYEQYF
TRBJ1-1 TRBD1 TRBV5-1 once TGCGCCAGCAGCTTCGAGGGGGCAGGGGGCGCCGGGGCTTTCTTT CASSFEGAGGAGAFF
TRBJ1-5 TRBD1 TRBV19 NA TGTGCCAGTAGTACGAGGGGGCGTTACAATCAGCCCCAGCATTTT CASSTRGRYNQPQHF
TRBJ1-6 TRBD1 TRBV20-1 NA TGCAGTGCTAGTCAGTCGGGACAGGGGAGTGCACCCCTCCACTTT CSASQSGQGSAPLHF
TRBJ1-2 NA TRBV2 NA TGTGCCAGCAGTCTAAAACAAGGGGGTGGCTACACCTTC CASSLKQGGGYTF
TRBJ1-2 NA TRBV7-6 NA TGTGCCAGCAGCTTAGAACCTGACTCTAACTATGGCTACACCTTC CASSLEPDSNYGYTF
TRBJ1-2 TRBD1 TRBV9 NA TGTGCCAGCAGCGGCCGACAGGGGGCGCGTGGCTACACCTTC CASSGRQGARGYTF
TRBJ2-3 NA TRBV7-9 NA TGTGCCAGCAGCTTAGAATCCCCCACAGATACGCAGTATTTT CASSLESPTDTQYF
TRBJ2-2 NA TRBV28 NA TGTGCCAGCAGCAGTTGGAATGGGGGCGACGGGGAGCTGTTTTTT CASSSWNGGDGELFF
TRBJ2-7 TRBD1 TRBV27 NA TGTGCCAGCAGTCCAGGGACAGGGGGCTACGAGCAGTACTTC CASSPGTGGYEQYF
TRBJ1-5 NA TRBV2 NA TGTGCCAGCAGTTCCAGGGGTCAGCCCCAGCATTTT CASSSRGQPQHF
TRBJ2-1 NA TRBV7-6 once TGTGCCAGCAGCTTAGCCCTCGGAGGGGAGCAGTTCTTC CASSLALGGEQFF
TRBJ1-5 NA TRBV28 NA TGTGCCAGCAGTTTAAAGGGCCAGTGGGACATCTATCAGCCCCAGCATTTT CASSLKGQWDIYQPQHF
TRBJ1-1 NA TRBV7-9 once TGTGCCAGCAGCTTCGAGGAGAACACTGAAGCTTTCTTT CASSFEENTEAFF
TRBJ1-3 NA TRBV6-1 NA TGTGCCAGCAGTGACGACAGGACCTCTGGAAACACCATATATTTT CASSDDRTSGNTIYF
TRBJ1-5 NA TRBV6-6 NA TGTGCCAGCAGTTTCTCGTACAGGGAGAGCAATCAGCCCCAGCATTTT CASSFSYRESNQPQHF
TRBJ1-3 NA TRBV7-9 NA TGTGCCAGCCAGGGGAAGTCTGGAAACACCATATATTTT CASQGKSGNTIYF
TRBJ2-3 TRBD2 TRBV2 NA TGTGCCAGCAGCTCTAGCGGGATTGCAGATACGCAGTATTTT CASSSSGIADTQYF
TRBJ2-3 NA TRBV2 NA TGTGCCAGCAGTGGAGGGGTGGGGAAGTATTTT CASSGGVGKYF
TRBJ2-7 NA TRBV5-1 NA TGCGCCAGCAGCTTGGACGGGTCCTACGAGCAGTACTTC CASSLDGSYEQYF
TRBJ2-2 TRBD2 TRBV9 NA TGTGCCAGCAGCGTAGGCGTCGGGGGGAAGACCGGGGAGCTGTTTTTT CASSVGVGGKTGELFF